This T cell receptor (beta chain) came from a study of blood T cells in healthy people across ages. Study at large: Every two T cells gave about one barcoded beta molecule via template switching. Study-wide results and limits: For the donors, CMV status was unknown and possibly confounded expanded clonotype changes.

With respect to this clonotype: The antigen remains unidentified.

For the second PCR, which ran for about 6 to 12 cycles, a sample-barcoded 5' primer and a J-beta primer mix were used. Every cDNA molecule bore a tag from a template-switch adaptor containing 12 random nucleotides. TCRdb redid the calling of the 5' RACE reads with MiXCR, one entry per CDR3 protein. The table lists 850,000 to 1,100,000 distinct CDR3 sequences, roughly two fifths of them singletons. Sequenced: blood. The sequence came from a man between 18 and 35 years old in good health.

The CDR3 bases are TGTGCCACCAGCAGAGACCTCGACCAGCCCCAGCATTTT. Protein: CATSRDLDQPQHF. This chain links TRBV15 with TRBJ1-5; no reliable D call. The CDR3 loop spans 13 amino acids. V was clipped by 0 bases and J by 7 bases, with 7 bases between them. Germline lookup yields CDR1 LNHNV and CDR2 YYDKDF (reference sequence).